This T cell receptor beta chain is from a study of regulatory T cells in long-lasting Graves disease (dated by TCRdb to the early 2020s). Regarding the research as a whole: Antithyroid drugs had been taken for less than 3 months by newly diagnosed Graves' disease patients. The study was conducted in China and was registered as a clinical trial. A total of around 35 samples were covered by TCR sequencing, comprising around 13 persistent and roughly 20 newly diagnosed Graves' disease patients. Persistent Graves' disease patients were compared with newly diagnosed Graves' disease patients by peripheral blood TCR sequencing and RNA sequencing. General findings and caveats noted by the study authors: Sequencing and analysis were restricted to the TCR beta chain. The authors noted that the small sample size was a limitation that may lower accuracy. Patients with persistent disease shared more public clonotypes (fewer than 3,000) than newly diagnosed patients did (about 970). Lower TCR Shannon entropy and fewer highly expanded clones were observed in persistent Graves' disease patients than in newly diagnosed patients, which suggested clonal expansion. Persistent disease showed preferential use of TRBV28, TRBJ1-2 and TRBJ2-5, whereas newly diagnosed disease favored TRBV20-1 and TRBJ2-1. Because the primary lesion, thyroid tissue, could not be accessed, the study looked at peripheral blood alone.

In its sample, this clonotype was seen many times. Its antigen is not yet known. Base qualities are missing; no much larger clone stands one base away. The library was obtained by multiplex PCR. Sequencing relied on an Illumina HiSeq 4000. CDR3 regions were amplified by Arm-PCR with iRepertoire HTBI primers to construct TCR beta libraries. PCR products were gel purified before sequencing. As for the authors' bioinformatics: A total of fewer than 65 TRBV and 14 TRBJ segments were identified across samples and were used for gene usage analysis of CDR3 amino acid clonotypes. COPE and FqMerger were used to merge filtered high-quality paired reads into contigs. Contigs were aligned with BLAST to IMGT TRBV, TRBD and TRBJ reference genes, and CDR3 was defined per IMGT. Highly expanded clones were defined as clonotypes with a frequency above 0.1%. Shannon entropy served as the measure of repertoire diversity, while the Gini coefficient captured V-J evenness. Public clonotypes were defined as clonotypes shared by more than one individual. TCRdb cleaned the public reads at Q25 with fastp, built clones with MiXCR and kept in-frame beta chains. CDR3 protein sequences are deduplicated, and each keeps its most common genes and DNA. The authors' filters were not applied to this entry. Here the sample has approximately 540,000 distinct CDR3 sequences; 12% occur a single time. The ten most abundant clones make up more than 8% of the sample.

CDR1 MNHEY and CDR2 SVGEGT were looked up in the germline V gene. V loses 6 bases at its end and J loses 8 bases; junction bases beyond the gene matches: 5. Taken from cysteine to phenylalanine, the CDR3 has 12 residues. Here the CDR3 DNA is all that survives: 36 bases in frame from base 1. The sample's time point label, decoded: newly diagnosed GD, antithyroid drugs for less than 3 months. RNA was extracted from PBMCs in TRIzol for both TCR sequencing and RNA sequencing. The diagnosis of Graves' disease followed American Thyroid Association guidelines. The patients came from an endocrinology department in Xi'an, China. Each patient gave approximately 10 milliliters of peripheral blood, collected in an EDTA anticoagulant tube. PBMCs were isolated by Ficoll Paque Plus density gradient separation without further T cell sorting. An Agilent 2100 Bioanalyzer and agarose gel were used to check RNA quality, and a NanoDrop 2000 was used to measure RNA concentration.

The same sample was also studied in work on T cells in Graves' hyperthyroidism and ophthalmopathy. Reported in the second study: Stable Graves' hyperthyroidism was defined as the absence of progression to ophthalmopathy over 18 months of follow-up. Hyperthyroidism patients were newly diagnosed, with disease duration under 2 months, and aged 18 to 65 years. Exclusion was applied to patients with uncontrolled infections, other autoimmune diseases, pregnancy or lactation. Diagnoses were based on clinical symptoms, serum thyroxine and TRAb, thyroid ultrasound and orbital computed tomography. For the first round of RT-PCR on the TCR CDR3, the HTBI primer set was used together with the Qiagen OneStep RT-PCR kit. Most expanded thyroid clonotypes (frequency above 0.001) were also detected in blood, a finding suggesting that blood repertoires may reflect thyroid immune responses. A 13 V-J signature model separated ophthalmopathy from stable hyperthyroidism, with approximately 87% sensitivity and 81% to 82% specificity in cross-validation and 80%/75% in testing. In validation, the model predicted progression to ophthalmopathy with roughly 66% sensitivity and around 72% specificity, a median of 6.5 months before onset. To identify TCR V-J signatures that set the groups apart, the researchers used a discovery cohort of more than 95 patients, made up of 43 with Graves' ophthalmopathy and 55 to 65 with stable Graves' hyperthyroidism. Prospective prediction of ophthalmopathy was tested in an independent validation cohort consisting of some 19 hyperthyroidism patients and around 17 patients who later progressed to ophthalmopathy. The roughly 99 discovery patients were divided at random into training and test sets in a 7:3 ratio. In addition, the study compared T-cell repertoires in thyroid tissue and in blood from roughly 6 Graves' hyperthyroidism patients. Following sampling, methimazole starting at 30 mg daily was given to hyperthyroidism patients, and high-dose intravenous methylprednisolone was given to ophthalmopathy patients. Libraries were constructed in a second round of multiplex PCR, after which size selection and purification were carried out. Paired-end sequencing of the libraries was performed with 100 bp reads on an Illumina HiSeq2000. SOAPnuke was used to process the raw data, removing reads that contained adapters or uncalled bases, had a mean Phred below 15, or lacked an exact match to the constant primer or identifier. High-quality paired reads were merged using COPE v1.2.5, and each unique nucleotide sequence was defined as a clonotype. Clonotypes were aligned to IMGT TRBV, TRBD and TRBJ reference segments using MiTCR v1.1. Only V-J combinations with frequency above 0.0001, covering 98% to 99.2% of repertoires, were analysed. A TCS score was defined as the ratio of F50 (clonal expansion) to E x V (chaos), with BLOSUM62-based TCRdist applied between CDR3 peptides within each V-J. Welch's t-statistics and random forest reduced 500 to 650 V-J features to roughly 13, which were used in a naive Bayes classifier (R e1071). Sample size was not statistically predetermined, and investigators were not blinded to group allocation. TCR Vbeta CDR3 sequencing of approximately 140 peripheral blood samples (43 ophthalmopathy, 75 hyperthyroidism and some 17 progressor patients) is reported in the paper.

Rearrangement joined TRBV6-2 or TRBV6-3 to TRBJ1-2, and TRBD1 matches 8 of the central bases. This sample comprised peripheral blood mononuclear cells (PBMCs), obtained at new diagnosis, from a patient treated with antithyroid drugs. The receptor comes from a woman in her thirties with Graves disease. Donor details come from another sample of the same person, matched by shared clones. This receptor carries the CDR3 CASRWTGIGYTF. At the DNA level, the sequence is TGTGCCAGCAGATGGACAGGGATCGGCTACACCTTC.